Sequencing of this T cell receptor (beta chain) was carried out in a study of tumor-infiltrating lymphocytes in primary liver carcinoma. Study-wide results and caveats: Tumor top-250-clone fraction significantly exceeded that of blood (p = 0.039).

Bulk tissue was left unsorted, and RNA and DNA were co-extracted from about 20-30 mg of it. TCR beta cDNA was made from around 460 ng total RNA with a constant-region primer. Libraries covering TCR beta were generated through three nested multiplex PCR rounds (using a slightly modified ARM-PCR). Both of the initial two PCR rounds ran for approximately 10 cycles and employed TRBV1-TRBV30 forward primers alongside a C-beta reverse primer. TCRdb re-analysed the multiplex PCR reads in MiXCR, keeping a single row per CDR3 protein. The sample contains some 190,000 distinct CDR3 sequences, roughly 80% of which appear only once. This CDR3 has 15 amino acids. The V segment lost 4 bases and the J segment 0 bases; nucleotides outside the gene matches: 3. CDR1 is SGHRS, CDR2 YFSETQ, per germline. In its sample, this clonotype was seen many times. The target antigen is unknown.

What was sequenced was tumor tissue from primary liver carcinoma. The receptor was isolated from a man aged 35 to 55 with primary liver carcinoma and hepatitis B virus infection. The chain joins TRBV5-1 to TRBJ2-1, with 8 positions matching TRBD2. The CDR3 spells CASSVSGVSYNEQFF. DNA of the CDR3: TGCGCCAGCAGCGTTAGCGGGGTCTCCTACAATGAGCAGTTCTTC.